These 5 T cell receptor beta chains originate from one sample sequenced in a study of T cell repertoires in cytomegalovirus infection. These receptors are not linked to any known antigen. MiXCR was run by TCRdb on the reads, yielding one entry per CDR3 protein. The sample lists hundreds of thousands of distinct CDR3 sequences; about a third were seen once. This specimen consisted of cultured CD8+ T cells from PBMCs, obtained from culture after CMV antigen stimulation. All receptors derive from a human donor in good health (CMV status not recorded). Some clones in this sample may be carry-over from other donors' samples.

The chain carries TRBV27 and TRBJ1-1; D gene unclear. Per the germline V gene, CDR1 is MNHEY and CDR2 is SMNVEV (reference sequence). The ends were cut back, 6 bases at V and 5 bases at J, with 13 bases in the middle. The CDR3 extends over 13 amino acids. The CDR3 loop reads CASRPIGATEAFF. The CDR3 coding sequence is TGTGCCAGCAGGCCGATTGGTGCGACTGAAGCTTTCTTT.

V gene TRBV2 combines with J gene TRBJ1-4; possible D gene TRBD1, 5 bases. The CDR3 is 11 amino acids. V lost 8 bases, J lost 8 bases, and 9 bases lay in between. In germline, CDR1 is SNHLY, CDR2 FYNNEI. CDR3 bases: TGTGCCAGCTGGGGCCCAGAAAAACTGTTTTTT. Amino acids: CASWGPEKLFF.

This chain connects TRBV13 to TRBJ2-1, with a tentative D call TRBD2 (5 bases). From germline, CDR1 is PRHDT and CDR2 FYEKMQ (reference sequence). CDR3 length equals 13 residues. With 5 bases removed from V and 7 bases from J, the gap between germline ends came to 12 bases. The CDR3 sequence: CASSPTRGNEQFF. CDR3 DNA: TGTGCCAGCAGCCCCACCCGCGGGAATGAGCAGTTCTTC.

The chain carries TRBV6-1 and TRBJ2-4; D is unresolved. The length of the CDR3 is 12 residues. CDR1 MNHNS and CDR2 SASEGT come from the germline V gene. Trimming removed 2 bases at V and 5 bases at J, with 4 bases between. The CDR3 sequence is CASSEWENIQYF. The CDR3 bases are TGTGCCAGCAGTGAATGGGAAAACATTCAGTACTTC.

This clonotype was detected a few times. J is TRBJ2-6 and V is TRBV12-3 or TRBV12-4, with D perhaps matching TRBD1 (6 bases). The CDR3 totals 18 residues. Trimming took 6 bases from V and 4 from J, leaving 22 bases between them. The CDR3: CASSDTGPEASGANVLTF. CDR3 in DNA: TGTGCCAGCAGCGATACAGGGCCCGAGGCGTCCGGGGCCAACGTCCTGACTTTC.